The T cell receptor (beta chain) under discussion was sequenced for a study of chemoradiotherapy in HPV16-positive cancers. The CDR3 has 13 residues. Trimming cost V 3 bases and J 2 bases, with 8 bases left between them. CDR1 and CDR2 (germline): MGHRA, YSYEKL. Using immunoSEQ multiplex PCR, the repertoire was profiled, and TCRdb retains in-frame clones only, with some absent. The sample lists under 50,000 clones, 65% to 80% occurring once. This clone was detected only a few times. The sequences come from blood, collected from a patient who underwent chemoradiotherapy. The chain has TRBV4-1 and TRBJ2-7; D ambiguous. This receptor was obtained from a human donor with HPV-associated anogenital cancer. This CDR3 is CASSHKSTYEQYF. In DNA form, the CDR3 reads TGCGCCAGCAGCCATAAGTCTACCTACGAGCAGTACTTC.